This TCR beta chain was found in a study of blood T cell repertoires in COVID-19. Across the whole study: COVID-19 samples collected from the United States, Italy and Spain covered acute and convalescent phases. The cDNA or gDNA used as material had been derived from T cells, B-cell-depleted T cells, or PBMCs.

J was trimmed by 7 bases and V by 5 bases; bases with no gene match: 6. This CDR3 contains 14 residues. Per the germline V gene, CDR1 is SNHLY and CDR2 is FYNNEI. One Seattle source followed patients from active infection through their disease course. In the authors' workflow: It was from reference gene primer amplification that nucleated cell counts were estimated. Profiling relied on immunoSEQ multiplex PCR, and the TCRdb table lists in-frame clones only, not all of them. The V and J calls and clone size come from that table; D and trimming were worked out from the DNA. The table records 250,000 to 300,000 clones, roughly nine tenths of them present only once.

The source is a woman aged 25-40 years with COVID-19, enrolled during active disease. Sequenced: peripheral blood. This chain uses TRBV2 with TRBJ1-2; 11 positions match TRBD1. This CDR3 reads CASSRAGTGGGYTF. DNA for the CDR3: TGTGCCAGCAGTAGGGCCGGGACAGGGGGTGGCTACACCTTC.